These T cell receptor beta chains were read from a single sample in a study of early T cells in non-severe SARS-CoV-2 infection. TCRdb redid the calling of the 5' RACE reads with MiXCR, one entry per CDR3 protein. Found here are roughly 68,000 distinct CDR3 sequences, 4.9% of them singletons; the top ten hold approximately 5%. Material for sequencing was whole blood. These TCRs come from an adult who was a healthcare worker with PCR-confirmed SARS-CoV-2 infection or an uninfected control (not recorded which). CDR3s include the opening cysteine and the closing phenylalanine or tryptophan.

J | V | length | CDR3
TRBJ1-1 | TRBV19 | 13 | CASSLVGGVEAFF
TRBJ1-3 | TRBV20-1 | 14 | CSARDGTAENTIYF
TRBJ2-6 | TRBV7-2 | 17 | CASSWGQLASGANVQTF
TRBJ2-7 | TRBV7-6 | 13 | CASSLVAFYEQYF
TRBJ1-1 | TRBV13 | 13 | CASSLDRGTEAFF
TRBJ2-1 | TRBV4-2 | 17 | CASSHPSGRALYNEQFF
TRBJ1-1 | TRBV7-9 | 12 | CASSPNGEVAFF
TRBJ2-7 | TRBV7-2 | 15 | CASSLGGLAGYEQYF
TRBJ2-6 | TRBV19 | 18 | CASSIGRDRSSGANVLTF
TRBJ2-4 | TRBV4-1 | 15 | CASSPMILSKNIQYF
TRBJ2-1 | TRBV30 | 13 | CAWTTTARGEQFF
TRBJ2-1 | TRBV20-1 | 16 | CSAISTDRPSFNEQFF
TRBJ1-2 | TRBV10-3 | 16 | CAISESVVTGDYGYTF
TRBJ1-2 | TRBV4-2 | 14 | CASSQDDLSYGYTF
TRBJ2-2 | TRBV6-6 | 12 | CASRSDTGELFF
TRBJ2-1 | TRBV24-1 | 15 | CATSGAGTGGDEQFF
TRBJ1-2 | TRBV19 | 15 | CASSRQVRSNYGYTF
TRBJ1-2 | TRBV30 | 15 | CAWSGQGAVNYGYTF
TRBJ2-3 | TRBV10-1 | 15 | CASSRTSGGKDTQYF
TRBJ2-3 | TRBV20-1 | 14 | CSASKGVLADTQYF
TRBJ2-1 | TRBV9 | 13 | CASSGPARAEQFF
TRBJ1-1 | TRBV3-1 | 13 | CASSHENGGVAFF
TRBJ2-3 | TRBV12-3/TRBV12-4 | 15 | CASSPGTGTSDTQYF